A selection of T cell receptor beta chains follows, all from one sample in a study of OX40 agonist ivuxolimab in advanced cancers. Clones were read by immunoSEQ multiplex PCR, and TCRdb kept only the in-frame ones, dropping some. Of fewer than 95,000 clones in the sample, about 89% were seen once. Sequenced material: CD4+ or CD8+ T cells sorted from blood, taken in a trial of the OX40 agonist ivuxolimab. These receptors all stem from an adult with an advanced solid tumor such as melanoma, head and neck, liver or kidney cancer. Both conserved end residues are part of each CDR3. D genes are given only for firm matches. The listing skips clone size in some rows; elsewhere it reads once, few, many or a size class.

size: .
J: TRBJ2-7
D: TRBD2
V: TRBV4-1
DNA: TGCGCCAGCAGCCCTGAGACCGGGAGGAGCCTCTACGAGCAGTACTTC
CDR3: CASSPETGRSLYEQYF

size: .
J: TRBJ1-2
D: .
V: TRBV7-2
DNA: TGTGCCAGCAGCTTAGTTGGGACAACTAACTATGGCTACACCTTC
CDR3: CASSLVGTTNYGYTF

size: .
J: TRBJ1-3
D: .
V: TRBV11-3
DNA: TGTGCCAGCAGCTTAATTTTCCTATCTGGAAACACCATATATTTT
CDR3: CASSLIFLSGNTIYF

size: .
J: TRBJ2-5
D: TRBD1
V: TRBV7-2
DNA: TGTGCCAGCAGTTACGACAGGGGGCGAGAGACCCAGTACTTC
CDR3: CASSYDRGRETQYF

size: .
J: TRBJ2-7
D: .
V: TRBV5-1
DNA: TGCGCCAGCAGCTACGGAGAGTACGAGCAGTACTTC
CDR3: CASSYGEYEQYF

size: .
J: TRBJ1-5
D: .
V: TRBV19
DNA: TGTGCCACCCAACCATGGGGGGGAACTATTAGCAATCAGCCCCAGCATTTT
CDR3: CATQPWGGTISNQPQHF

size: .
J: TRBJ1-3
D: .
V: TRBV2
DNA: TGTGCCAGCAGTGTTTTCCCCGCCGGAAACACCATATATTTT
CDR3: CASSVFPAGNTIYF

size: few
J: TRBJ1-1
D: .
V: TRBV11-3
DNA: TGTGCCAGCAGCTCAGTCCGGGGCACTGAAGCTTTCTTT
CDR3: CASSSVRGTEAFF

size: .
J: TRBJ2-3
D: .
V: TRBV5-1
DNA: TGCGCCAGCAACCCAACAGGGAGCACAGATACGCAGTATTTT
CDR3: CASNPTGSTDTQYF

size: once
J: TRBJ2-5
D: TRBD2
V: TRBV18
DNA: TGTGCCAGCTCACCGGGACTAGAGGAGACCCAGTACTTC
CDR3: CASSPGLEETQYF

size: .
J: TRBJ2-3
D: .
V: TRBV6-1
DNA: TGTGCCAGCAGTGTCTCCTCTGGTTGGGGAACAGATACGCAGTATTTT
CDR3: CASSVSSGWGTDTQYF

size: .
J: TRBJ2-1
D: .
V: TRBV2
DNA: TGTGCCAGCAGTGAAGCGCCGGGCCAGACGAATGAGCAGTTCTTC
CDR3: CASSEAPGQTNEQFF

size: .
J: TRBJ2-2
D: TRBD2
V: TRBV10-3
DNA: TGTGCCATCAGTACTGGACTAGCGGGAGGACCTGACACCGGGGAGCTGTTTTTT
CDR3: CAISTGLAGGPDTGELFF

size: .
J: TRBJ1-2
D: .
V: TRBV27
DNA: TGTGCCATCACCTATTGGTTCTATGGCTACACCTTC
CDR3: CAITYWFYGYTF

size: .
J: TRBJ2-5
D: .
V: TRBV30
DNA: TGTGCCTGGAGTGTACGGGAGACCCAGTACTTC
CDR3: CAWSVRETQYF

size: .
J: TRBJ2-2
D: TRBD2
V: TRBV5-6
DNA: TGTGCCAGCAGCCCGGGACTAGCGGGAGGCAACACCGGGGAGCTGTTTTTT
CDR3: CASSPGLAGGNTGELFF

size: .
J: TRBJ2-3
D: .
V: TRBV7-3
DNA: TGTGCCAGCAGCCCACTGGGGGGCCCGGGCGGCACGCAGTATTTT
CDR3: CASSPLGGPGGTQYF

size: .
J: TRBJ2-3
D: .
V: TRBV7-8
DNA: TGTGCCAGCAGCTTATTCCTAGCAGATACGCAGTATTTT
CDR3: CASSLFLADTQYF